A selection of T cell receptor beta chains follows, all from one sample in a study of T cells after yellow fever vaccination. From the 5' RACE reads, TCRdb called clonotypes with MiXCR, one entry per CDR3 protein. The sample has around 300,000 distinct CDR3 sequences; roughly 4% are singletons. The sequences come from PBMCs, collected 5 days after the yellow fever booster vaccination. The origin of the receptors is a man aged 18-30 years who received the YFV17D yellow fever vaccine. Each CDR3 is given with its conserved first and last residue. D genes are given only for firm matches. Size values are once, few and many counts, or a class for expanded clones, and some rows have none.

TGTGCCAGCAGTTTATGCAGGGGGCGGGCTTGGGACACTGAAGCTTTCTTT	CASSLCRGRAWDTEAFF	TRBJ1-1	TRBV27	-	TRBD1
TGCAGTGCAATTTACAGGGACGGTCAGCCCCAGCATTTT	CSAIYRDGQPQHF	TRBJ1-5	TRBV20-1	many	-
TGTGCCAGCAGTAGGGCCGGGACGGCTACAACGAAGACCCAGTACTTC	CASSRAGTATTKTQYF	TRBJ2-5	TRBV7-2	many	-
TGTGCCAGCAGTGAATCGGTGGGGCGGGAGACCCAGTACTTC	CASSESVGRETQYF	TRBJ2-5	TRBV6-1	-	-
TGTGCCAGCAGTGAGATTAGCGGGGGGCCCCCCGGGGAGCTGTTTTTT	CASSEISGGPPGELFF	TRBJ2-2	TRBV2	many	TRBD2
TGTGCCAGCAGTTTTCGGATCCACAGTACTGAAGCTTTCTTT	CASSFRIHSTEAFF	TRBJ1-1	TRBV28	many	-
TGTGCCAGCAGCTTCGGGCCTAACCACAATGAGCAGTTCTTC	CASSFGPNHNEQFF	TRBJ2-1	TRBV11-3	few	-
TGTGCCAGCAGTACCGGGACAGGGGTTGGCTACACCTTC	CASSTGTGVGYTF	TRBJ1-2	TRBV6-2/TRBV6-3	few	TRBD1
TGTGCCAGTAGTATACCGGGACTAGGCCACAATGAGCAGTTCTTC	CASSIPGLGHNEQFF	TRBJ2-1	TRBV19	many	TRBD2
TGTGCCAGCAGCCTCCATGCGCGGACAGACGAACGTGGCTACACCTTC	CASSLHARTDERGYTF	TRBJ1-2	TRBV7-9	few	-
TGCGCCAGCAGCTTGGCACCAGGACAGGCGAACCTGATGAACACTGAAGCTTTCTTT	CASSLAPGQANLMNTEAFF	TRBJ1-1	TRBV5-1	few	TRBD1
TGCGCCAGCAGCCCGACAGGGAGCTCTGGGGCCAACGTCCTGACTTTC	CASSPTGSSGANVLTF	TRBJ2-6	TRBV5-1	-	TRBD1
TGTGCCATCAGTGTTAGCGGGGGAGACAACACCGGGGAGCTGTTTTTT	CAISVSGGDNTGELFF	TRBJ2-2	TRBV10-3	few	TRBD2
TGTGCCAGCAGTGTTCAGGAATACTCCTACGAGCAGTACTTC	CASSVQEYSYEQYF	TRBJ2-7	TRBV2	few	-
TGTGCCAGCAGCTTAGAAGGGACCGCTCAGGATGAGCAGTTCTTC	CASSLEGTAQDEQFF	TRBJ2-1	TRBV11-3	few	-
TGTGCCAGCAGCGTCGACGGCGGGGAGCTGTTTTTT	CASSVDGGELFF	TRBJ2-2	TRBV9	few	-
TGTGCCAGCAGTTCCCAACCCGACGGGATGGATACGCAGTATTTT	CASSSQPDGMDTQYF	TRBJ2-3	TRBV6-6	few	-
TGTGCCAGCAGTGAAGAGGCAGGGAGGAATTATCAGCCCCAGCATTTT	CASSEEAGRNYQPQHF	TRBJ1-5	TRBV2	-	-
TGTGCCAGCAGCTTGGCAGGGACTGCGCAGTTCTTC	CASSLAGTAQFF	TRBJ2-1	TRBV7-9	-	-
TGTGCCAGTAGTGATTTTCACACCGGGGAGCTGTTTTTT	CASSDFHTGELFF	TRBJ2-2	TRBV19	-	-
TGTGCCAGCATTGATATCTCCGAACCTGAAGCTTTCTTT	CASIDISEPEAFF	TRBJ1-1	TRBV12-3/TRBV12-4	few	-
TGTGCCAGCAGCCAACGGGATCGGAATGAAAAACTGTTTTTT	CASSQRDRNEKLFF	TRBJ1-4	TRBV3-1	-	-
TGCGCCAGCAGCTGGACCTTCGGGACAGATACGCAGTATTTT	CASSWTFGTDTQYF	TRBJ2-3	TRBV5-1	many	-
TGCGCCAGCAGCCAAGAGGGGACAGGGGAAAATGAAAAACTGTTTTTT	CASSQEGTGENEKLFF	TRBJ1-4	TRBV4-1	-	TRBD1
TGTGCCAGCAGCTTTTCGTCGGGCACAGGGGGCGCGGACTATGGCTACACCTTC	CASSFSSGTGGADYGYTF	TRBJ1-2	TRBV7-2	-	TRBD1
TGTGCCAGCAAGTTTGAGGGACAGGGACGCAATCAGCCCCAGCATTTT	CASKFEGQGRNQPQHF	TRBJ1-5	TRBV12-3/TRBV12-4	many	TRBD1
TGTGCCAGCAGCGTAGGTATGGGGGGAGAGACCCAGTACTTC	CASSVGMGGETQYF	TRBJ2-5	TRBV9	many	-
TGTGCCAGCGGGGGTCCCCAGGGGGCAGATACGCAGTATTTT	CASGGPQGADTQYF	TRBJ2-3	TRBV6-1	many	TRBD1
TGTGCCAGCAGACCTCGACTAGCGGGGTACAATGAGCAGTTCTTC	CASRPRLAGYNEQFF	TRBJ2-1	TRBV7-2	few	TRBD2
TGTGCCAGCAGTTTACGGGAGCCAGGTGAGCAGTTCTTC	CASSLREPGEQFF	TRBJ2-1	TRBV12-3/TRBV12-4	few	-
TGCGCCAGCAGTGAATCCCTAGCGGGGTACACAGATACGCAGTATTTT	CASSESLAGYTDTQYF	TRBJ2-3	TRBV10-1	-	TRBD2
TGTGCCAGCAGCTCTCGGGGGGCCTCATTGGCCGGGGAGCTGTTTTTT	CASSSRGASLAGELFF	TRBJ2-2	TRBV5-4	-	-
TGCGCCAGCAGCATTCGGGAGTCTTACGAGCAGTACTTC	CASSIRESYEQYF	TRBJ2-7	TRBV5-1	many	-
TGTGCCAGCTCACCCTTGGGGGGGCGTGGCACAGATACGCAGTATTTT	CASSPLGGRGTDTQYF	TRBJ2-3	TRBV6-5	-	-
TGTGCCAGCAGCTCCCCCCACACGATCGGATCCAACTATGGCTACACCTTC	CASSSPHTIGSNYGYTF	TRBJ1-2	TRBV5-6	-	-
TGTGCCAGCAGTGAATGGAGGGGGCAGGCTTTCTTT	CASSEWRGQAFF	TRBJ1-1	TRBV25-1	-	TRBD1
TGCAGTGCTAGAGGGACTAGCGGGGGCCCTAATACGCAGTATTTT	CSARGTSGGPNTQYF	TRBJ2-3	TRBV20-1	-	TRBD2
TGTGCCAGCAGCTTTAGCACACATGGCTACACCTTC	CASSFSTHGYTF	TRBJ1-2	TRBV7-2	few	-
TGTGCCAGCAGCCGCCGGACTAGCGGGGTAACCCAGTACTTC	CASSRRTSGVTQYF	TRBJ2-5	TRBV3-1	few	TRBD2
TGTGCCAGCAGTTCCGGGTCCTTGAGCTCCTACAATGAGCAGTTCTTC	CASSSGSLSSYNEQFF	TRBJ2-1	TRBV27	many	-
TGTGCCAGCAAAGCCGGGCCTGGCGGTGAGCAGTTCTTC	CASKAGPGGEQFF	TRBJ2-1	TRBV7-6	few	-
TGTGCCAGCAGCTTAGCGGGGGGGTCTGGGGCCAACGTCCTGACTTTC	CASSLAGGSGANVLTF	TRBJ2-6	TRBV7-2	few	TRBD2
TGTGCCAGCAGGTCACAGGGGGCGGTTACCGGGGAGCTGTTTTTT	CASRSQGAVTGELFF	TRBJ2-2	TRBV7-3	many	TRBD1
TGTGCCAGCACGTCCAGGCCCTCCTACGAGCAGTACTTC	CASTSRPSYEQYF	TRBJ2-7	TRBV27	-	-
TGCAGTGCCCGACCTCCAGGGGGTAGCAATCAGCCCCAGCATTTT	CSARPPGGSNQPQHF	TRBJ1-5	TRBV20-1	-	TRBD1
TGCGCCAGCAGCCACCTCATAAGGAGTGAGGGGGAGATCACGCAGTATTTT	CASSHLIRSEGEITQYF	TRBJ2-3	TRBV4-1	few	-
TGTGCCAGCAGCGTAGTTTTAGCGGGTCGTTATAATGCGGAGCAGTTCTTC	CASSVVLAGRYNAEQFF	TRBJ2-1	TRBV11-2	-	TRBD2
TGTGCCAGCAGAGTAGCGGGTGCCTACGAGCAGTACTTC	CASRVAGAYEQYF	TRBJ2-7	TRBV6-1	-	TRBD2
TGTGCCAGCAGCTTATCTTCGCTACAAGCGCAGTATTTT	CASSLSSLQAQYF	TRBJ2-3	TRBV7-2	few	-
TGTGCCAGCAGCTTAGTTCGGACAGAAACAGATACGCAGTATTTT	CASSLVRTETDTQYF	TRBJ2-3	TRBV7-9	few	-
TGCGCCAGCAGCCAAGATGGGGGACAGGGTTTTTCTGAAGCTTTCTTT	CASSQDGGQGFSEAFF	TRBJ1-1	TRBV4-1	few	TRBD1
TGCGCCAGCAGCAGACAGGGGATGAACACTGAAGCTTTCTTT	CASSRQGMNTEAFF	TRBJ1-1	TRBV4-1	few	TRBD1
TGTGCCAGCAGCTTAAGGGTTGGATCGGGACGATACAATGAGCAGTTCTTC	CASSLRVGSGRYNEQFF	TRBJ2-1	TRBV11-2	few	-